This TCR beta chain was obtained from a study of T cells after yellow fever vaccination. A 5'RACE template-switching step, the method used to make TCR cDNA, added a universal primer site and UMIs. TCRdb analysed the 5' RACE reads with MiXCR anew, one entry per CDR3 protein. The table lists some 250,000 distinct CDR3 sequences, around 7% of them singletons. Study observations and caveats: After the booster, around 95% of CD4 and roughly nine tenths of CD8 primary-response clones were re-detected. A small proportion of clonotypes was detected in both the CD4 and CD8 compartments.

This clonotype showed up just a few times. What it binds is not known. The sequencing here drew on CD4+ T cells sorted from PBMCs, taken 15 days after the yellow fever booster vaccination. This TCR was recovered from a man in his thirties or forties who received the YFV17D yellow fever vaccine.

The chain's CDR3 is CASSLGSSGLMGQYF. CDR3 coding DNA: TGTGCCAGCAGTTTAGGGTCTAGCGGGCTCATGGGGCAGTACTTC. V and J are TRBV12-3 or TRBV12-4 and TRBJ2-7; the match to TRBD2 covers 8 bases. The CDR3 loop spans 15 amino acids. V shed 1 base, J shed 9 bases, and the junction held 11 bases outside the gene matches.